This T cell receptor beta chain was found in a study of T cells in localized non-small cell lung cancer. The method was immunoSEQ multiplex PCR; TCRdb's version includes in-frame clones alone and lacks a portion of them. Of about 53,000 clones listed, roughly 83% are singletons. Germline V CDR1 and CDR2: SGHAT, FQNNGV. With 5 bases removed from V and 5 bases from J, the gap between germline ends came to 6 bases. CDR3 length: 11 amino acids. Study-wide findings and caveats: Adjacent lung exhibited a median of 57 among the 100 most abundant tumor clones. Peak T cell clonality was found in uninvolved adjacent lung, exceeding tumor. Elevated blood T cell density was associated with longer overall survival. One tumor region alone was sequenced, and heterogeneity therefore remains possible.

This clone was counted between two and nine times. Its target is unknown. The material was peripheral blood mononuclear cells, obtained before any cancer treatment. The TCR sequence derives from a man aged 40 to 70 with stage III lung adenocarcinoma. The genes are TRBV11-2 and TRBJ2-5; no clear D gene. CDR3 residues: CASSAGETQYF. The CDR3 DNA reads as TGTGCCAGCAGCGCCGGTGAGACCCAGTACTTC.